The 10 T cell receptor beta chains below were found in one sample sequenced in a study of blood T cell repertoires in COVID-19. The method was immunoSEQ multiplex PCR; TCRdb's version includes in-frame clones alone and lacks a portion of them. Among just over 80,000 clones, around 89% were seen once, and the ten largest hold around 1%. Sample: PBMCs or T cells enriched from blood (not recorded which). These receptors all stem from a woman aged 45-59 years with acute COVID-19.

The rearrangement links TRBV10-1 to TRBJ2-2; D gene uncertain. This CDR3 region has 14 residues. Germline loops: CDR1 WNHNN, CDR2 SYGVQD (reference sequence). Deletions cut 7 bases from V and 7 bases from J, with 16 bases between. The CDR3 region has the DNA TGCGCCAGCACCGTCGACCCCACGGGCGGGGAGCTGTTTTTT. It codes for CASTVDPTGGELFF.

This clone showed up just once. The V and J genes are TRBV9 and TRBJ1-2; tentatively, D is TRBD1 (5 bases). Trimming took off 4 bases at V and 8 bases at J, with 12 bases between the two ends. The germline V gene encodes CDR1 SGDLS and CDR2 YYNGEE. The CDR3 is made up of 12 amino acids. This CDR3 is CASSPGVDGYTF. CDR3 coding DNA: TGTGCCAGCAGCCCGGGGGTTGACGGCTACACCTTC.

This chain joins TRBV7-7 and TRBJ2-1; 7 nucleotides agree with TRBD1. In germline, CDR1 is SSHAT, CDR2 FNYEAQ (reference sequence). The V segment lost 5 bases and the J segment 6 bases; nucleotides outside the gene matches: 4. The CDR3 contains 13 residues. CDR3 loop: CASSPDRLNEQFF. CDR3 coding DNA: TGTGCCAGCAGCCCGGACAGGCTCAATGAGCAGTTCTTC.

J is TRBJ1-4 and V is TRBV6-5; tentatively, D is TRBD1 (5 bases). The germline V and J ends were trimmed by 2 bases and 7 bases, with 11 bases remaining between them. CDR3 size: 14 residues. Germline V CDR1 and CDR2: MNHEY, SVGAGI. This CDR3 reads CASSYSQGGEKLFF. Here the CDR3 DNA reads TGTGCCAGCAGTTACAGCCAGGGAGGTGAAAAACTGTTTTTT.

This rearrangement joins TRBV5-1 to TRBJ2-7, with TRBD2 as a possible D gene (6 bases). Trimming shortened V by 3 bases and J by 2 bases, and 18 bases separated the two germline ends. Germline V gene lookup returns CDR1 SGHRS and CDR2 YFSETQ. CDR3 length equals 16 residues. The CDR3 DNA sequence: TGCGCCAGCAGCTCCCCCGCGGGGACGGCAACCTACGAGCAGTACTTC. It encodes CASSSPAGTATYEQYF.

The rearrangement joins TRBV10-2 to TRBJ2-7; D may be TRBD2 (7 bases). The length of the CDR3 is 14 residues. CDR1 and CDR2 (germline): WSHSY, SAAADI. V was clipped by 7 bases and J by 6 bases, with 19 bases between them. The DNA for the CDR3 is TGCGCCAGCAAGAGTGGGGGGGGCGGCTCCGAGCAGTACTTC. Encoded protein: CASKSGGGGSEQYF.

The chain recombines TRBV5-5 with TRBJ2-1; D remains unclear. The CDR3 spans 14 residues. Looked up from germline, CDR1 is SGHKS and CDR2 is YYEKEE (reference sequence). The V end lost 1 base, the J end lost 6 bases, and 11 bases lay between the germline ends. The CDR3 loop reads CASSLRVLSNEQFF. The CDR3 nucleotides are TGTGCCAGCAGCTTGCGGGTGCTATCCAATGAGCAGTTCTTC.

The genes are TRBV18 and TRBJ2-2, with TRBD2 identical over 10 bases. Germline loops: CDR1 KGHSH, CDR2 LQKENI. This CDR3 has 15 residues. Germline trimming cut 6 bases from V and 0 bases from J; bases unmatched to any gene: 1. The DNA for the CDR3 is TGTGCCAGCTCTGGACTAGCGGCGAACACCGGGGAGCTGTTTTTT. It encodes CASSGLAANTGELFF.

This clone was recorded once. The chain is built from TRBV11-2 and TRBJ1-2, with TRBD1 as a possible D gene (5 bases). The V end was cut by 1 base, the J end by 0 bases, with 6 bases between. The CDR3 covers 14 residues. Per germline, CDR1 SGHAT and CDR2 FQNNGV. CDR3 sequence: CASSLAQANYGYTF. DNA for the CDR3: TGTGCCAGCAGCTTAGCACAGGCTAACTATGGCTACACCTTC.

J is TRBJ2-1 and V is TRBV3-1 (or the pseudogene TRBV3-2); 10 nucleotides agree with TRBD2. The CDR3 is 16 residues long. CDR1 is LGHDT, CDR2 YNNKEL, per germline (reference sequence). Trimming removed 1 base from V and 8 bases from J; junction bases left unmatched: 8. The CDR3: CASSQGILAGVYEQFF. CDR3 DNA sequence: TGTGCCAGCAGCCAAGGAATCCTAGCGGGAGTGTATGAGCAGTTCTTC.